Presented here are 16 T cell receptor beta chains from one specimen sequenced in a study of PD-L1 blockade in urothelial cancer. Assay used: immunoSEQ multiplex PCR; TCRdb lists only in-frame clones, some missing. The profile shows 80,000 to 100,000 clones, more than 75% of them singletons. The sequenced sample was PBMCs, obtained around atezolizumab (anti-PD-L1) treatment. All receptors derive from a man between 70 and 80 years old with urothelial cancer.

CDR3 in amino acids: CASSIPGLEVADTQYF. Here the CDR3 DNA reads TGTGCCAGTAGTATCCCCGGACTAGAAGTGGCAGATACGCAGTATTTT. The rearrangement joins TRBV19 to TRBJ2-3; 7 nucleotides agree with TRBD2. The CDR3 contains 16 residues. J lost 4 bases, V lost 3 bases, and 10 bases had no gene match. Germline CDR1 reads LNHDA; CDR2 reads SQIVND (reference sequence).

This chain connects TRBV2 to TRBJ1-4; 8 bases match TRBD1. V was clipped by 6 bases and J by 7 bases; unmatched bases: 10. The CDR3 is made up of 15 amino acids. Germline CDR1 SNHLY, CDR2 FYNNEI. For the CDR3, the DNA is TGTGCCAGCAGGGTTTCAGGGGGCCGGGTTGAAAAACTGTTTTTT. It yields the protein CASRVSGGRVEKLFF.

This clone was observed once. The V gene is TRBV4-3, the J gene TRBJ2-7, with TRBD2 matching 7 bases. Germline V gives CDR1 LGHNA, CDR2 YSLEER. The CDR3 spans 17 residues. V shed 0 bases, J shed 6 bases, and the junction held 14 bases outside the gene matches. The DNA of the CDR3 is TGCGCCAGCAGCCAAGATCTAGAGGCGGGAGAATCGGGCGAGCAGTACTTC. It specifies CASSQDLEAGESGEQYF.

The chain employs TRBV6-5 and TRBJ1-3, with D hard to call. Trimming left V 6 bases short and J 0 bases short, with 6 bases between. The germline V gene encodes CDR1 MNHEY and CDR2 SVGAGI. This CDR3 spans 13 amino acids. CDR3 sequence: CASSELSGNTIYF. CDR3 nucleotide sequence: TGTGCCAGCAGCGAACTCTCTGGAAACACCATATATTTT.

The gene calls are TRBV11-3 and TRBJ2-7; D gene unclear. From germline, CDR1 is SGHNT and CDR2 YENEEA. CDR3 size: 13 residues. Trimming took off 3 bases at V and 6 bases at J, with 12 bases between the two ends. CDR3 amino acids: CASSFSRTSEQYF. The CDR3 region has the DNA TGTGCCAGCAGCTTCTCCAGAACGTCCGAGCAGTACTTC.

The gene calls are TRBV2 and TRBJ2-7, with TRBD1 matching over 10 bases. The CDR3 extends over 15 amino acids. Trimming cost V 5 bases and J 1 base; bases outside gene matches: 5. Germline CDR1 SNHLY, CDR2 FYNNEI. CDR3: CASSIPGQGSYEQYF. The CDR3 DNA follows: TGTGCCAGCAGTATACCGGGACAGGGGTCCTACGAGCAGTACTTC.

The V call is TRBV2, the J call TRBJ1-3; 8 bases match TRBD1. The CDR3 spans 14 residues. With V trimmed by 6 bases and J by 6 bases, 7 bases remained unmatched. Germline V gene data show CDR1 as SNHLY and CDR2 as FYNNEI. For the CDR3, the DNA is TGTGCCAGCAGCAACAGGGGGGAAGTAAACACCATATATTTT. Translation gives CASSNRGEVNTIYF.

The rearrangement uses TRBV5-1 and TRBJ1-1; D is unclear. The CDR3 runs to 14 residues. Germline values: CDR1 SGHRS, CDR2 YFSETQ. V shed 0 bases and J shed 6 bases, with 12 bases lying between them. The CDR3 DNA follows: TGCGCCAGCAGCTTGGACCCGGGAGGAGCTGAAGCTTTCTTT. Residues: CASSLDPGGAEAFF.

The chain employs TRBV7-6 and TRBJ2-2; TRBD2 matches 11 bases. The CDR3 consists of 17 residues. The V and J ends lost 5 bases and 6 bases, in that order; junction bases with no gene match: 11. Germline V CDR1 and CDR2: SGHVS, FNYEAQ. As DNA, the CDR3 is TGTGCCAGCAGCAAGACCTTAGCGGGGGGGCACTCCGGGGAGCTGTTTTTT. Translation: CASSKTLAGGHSGELFF.

This chain joins TRBV7-2 and TRBJ1-2; 9 bases align to TRBD1. In germline, CDR1 is SGHTA, CDR2 FQGNSA. V trimming: 3 bases; J trimming: 3 bases; junction bases outside the gene matches: 2. The CDR3 is made up of 14 amino acids. The CDR3 DNA follows: TGTGCCAGCAGCTTCCGGGACAGGGACTATGGCTACACCTTC. Protein: CASSFRDRDYGYTF.

This clone was seen at least ten times. This chain uses TRBV7-9 with TRBJ2-7; no clear D gene. This CDR3 comprises 14 residues. Germline assignment: CDR1 SEHNR and CDR2 FQNEAQ (reference sequence). Trimming stripped 1 base from V and 0 bases from J, with 7 bases between. CDR3 nucleotides: TGTGCCAGCAGCTTAGGGTTGAGCTCCTACGAGCAGTACTTC. Translating gives CASSLGLSSYEQYF.

The chain carries TRBV18 and TRBJ1-2, with a possible D match to TRBD1 (6 bases). Trimming took off 4 bases at V and 0 bases at J, with 15 bases between the two ends. Germline assignment: CDR1 KGHSH and CDR2 LQKENI. The CDR3 is made up of 16 amino acids. For the CDR3, the DNA is TGTGCCAGCTCACAATTACAGGGACCTACTAACTATGGCTACACCTTC. Translated, it gives CASSQLQGPTNYGYTF.

The chain joins TRBV5-1 to TRBJ2-1, with 8 bases that match TRBD1. The V and J ends lost 3 bases and 9 bases, in that order; junction bases with no gene match: 11. Germline V gives CDR1 SGHRS, CDR2 YFSETQ. The length of the CDR3 is 15 residues. The CDR3 is CASSWGDRSGFEQFF. Written as DNA, the CDR3 is TGCGCCAGCAGCTGGGGGGACAGGTCGGGGTTTGAGCAGTTCTTC.

This chain joins TRBV6-5 and TRBJ2-7; D is perhaps TRBD2 (5 bases). This CDR3 is built from 11 residues. V gave up 5 bases and J gave up 3 bases, with 5 bases separating them. The germline CDR1 and CDR2 sequences are MNHEY and SVGAGI. This CDR3 reads CASSRGYEQYF. CDR3 nucleotide sequence: TGTGCCAGCAGTCGGGGCTACGAGCAGTACTTC.

This clone was detected only once. The rearrangement links TRBV19 to TRBJ2-7; D is perhaps TRBD1 (6 bases). This CDR3 is built from 13 residues. The germline CDR1 and CDR2 sequences are LNHDA and SQIVND (reference sequence). With 10 bases removed from V and 5 bases from J, the gap between germline ends came to 18 bases. CDR3 sequence reads: CATSTGPRDEQYF. CDR3 in DNA: TGTGCCACCTCGACAGGTCCCAGGGACGAGCAGTACTTC. Filled out from reference TRBV19 and TRBJ2-7, the complete variable domain reads DGGITQSPKYLFRKEGQNVTLSCEQNLNHDAMYWYRQDPGQGLRLIYYSQIVNDFQKGDIAEGYSVSREKKESFPLTVTSAQKNPTAFYLCATSTGPRDEQYFGPGTRLTVT.

The chain is built from TRBV29-1 and TRBJ2-1, with 8 bases identical to TRBD1. CDR1 SQVTM and CDR2 ANQGSEA come from the germline V gene. CDR3 size: 12 residues. Trimming cost V 7 bases and J 3 bases; bases outside gene matches: 2. The CDR3 spells CSGTGNYNEQFF. The CDR3 DNA is TGCAGCGGGACAGGGAACTACAATGAGCAGTTCTTC.